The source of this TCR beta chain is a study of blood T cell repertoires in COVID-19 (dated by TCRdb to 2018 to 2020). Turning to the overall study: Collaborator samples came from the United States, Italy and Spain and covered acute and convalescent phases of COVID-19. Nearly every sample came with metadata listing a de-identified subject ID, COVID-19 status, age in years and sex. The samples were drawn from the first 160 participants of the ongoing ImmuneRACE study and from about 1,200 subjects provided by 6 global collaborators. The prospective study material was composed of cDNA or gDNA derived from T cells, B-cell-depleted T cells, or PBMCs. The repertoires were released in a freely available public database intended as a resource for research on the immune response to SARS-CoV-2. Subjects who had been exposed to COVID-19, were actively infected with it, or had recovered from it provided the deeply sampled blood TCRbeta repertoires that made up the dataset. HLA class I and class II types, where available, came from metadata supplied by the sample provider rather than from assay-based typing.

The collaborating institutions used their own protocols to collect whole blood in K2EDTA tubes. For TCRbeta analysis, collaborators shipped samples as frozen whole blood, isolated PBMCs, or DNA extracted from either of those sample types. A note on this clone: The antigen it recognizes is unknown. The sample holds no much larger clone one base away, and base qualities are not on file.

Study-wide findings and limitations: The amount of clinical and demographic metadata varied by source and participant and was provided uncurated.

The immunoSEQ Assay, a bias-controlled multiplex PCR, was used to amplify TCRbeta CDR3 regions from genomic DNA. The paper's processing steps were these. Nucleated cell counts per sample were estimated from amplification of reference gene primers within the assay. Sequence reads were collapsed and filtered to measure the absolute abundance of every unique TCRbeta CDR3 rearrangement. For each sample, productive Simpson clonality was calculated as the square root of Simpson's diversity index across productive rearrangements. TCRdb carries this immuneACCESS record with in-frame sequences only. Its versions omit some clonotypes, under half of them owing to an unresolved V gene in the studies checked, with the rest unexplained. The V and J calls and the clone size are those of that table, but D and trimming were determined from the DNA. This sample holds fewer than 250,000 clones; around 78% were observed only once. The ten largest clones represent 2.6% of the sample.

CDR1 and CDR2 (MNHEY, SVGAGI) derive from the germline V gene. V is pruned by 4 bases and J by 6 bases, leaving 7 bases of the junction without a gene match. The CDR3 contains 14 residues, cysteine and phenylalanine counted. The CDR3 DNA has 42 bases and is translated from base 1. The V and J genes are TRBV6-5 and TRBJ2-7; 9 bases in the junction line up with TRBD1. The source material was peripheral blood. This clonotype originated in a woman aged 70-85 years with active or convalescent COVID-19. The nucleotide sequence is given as TGTGCCAGCAGTTTATCCGGGACAGGGAGCGAGCAGTACTTC. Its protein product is CASSLSGTGSEQYF.